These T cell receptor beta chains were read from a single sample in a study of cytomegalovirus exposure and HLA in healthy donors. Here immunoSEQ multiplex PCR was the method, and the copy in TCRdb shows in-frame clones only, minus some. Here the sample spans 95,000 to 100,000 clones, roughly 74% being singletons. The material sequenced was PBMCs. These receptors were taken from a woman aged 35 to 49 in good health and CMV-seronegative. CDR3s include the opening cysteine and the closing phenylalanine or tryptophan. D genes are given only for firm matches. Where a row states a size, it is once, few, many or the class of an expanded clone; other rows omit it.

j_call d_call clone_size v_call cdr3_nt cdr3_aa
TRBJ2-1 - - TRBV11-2 TGTGCCAGCAGCCCCCTTGAGGGCGGGGATTACAATGAGCAGTTCTTC CASSPLEGGDYNEQFF
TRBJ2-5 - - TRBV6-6 TGTGCCAGCAAACAGTACGGGAACCAAGAGACCCAGTACTTC CASKQYGNQETQYF
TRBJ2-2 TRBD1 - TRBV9 TGTGCCAGCAGCCCATACAGGGGCACCGGGGAGCTGTTTTTT CASSPYRGTGELFF
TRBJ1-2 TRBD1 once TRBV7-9 TGTGCCAGCAGCTTAAACAGGGACAGGGGCTACACCTTC CASSLNRDRGYTF
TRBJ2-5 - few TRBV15 TGTGCCACCAGCAGAGGATCTACCGGGACCCAGTACTTC CATSRGSTGTQYF
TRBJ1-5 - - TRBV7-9 TGTGCCAGCAGCCCGCCAGGGGTTTGGCAGCCCCAGCATTTT CASSPPGVWQPQHF
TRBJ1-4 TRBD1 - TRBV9 TGTGCCAGCAGCGATCCCGGGACAGGGGATGAAAAACTGTTTTTT CASSDPGTGDEKLFF
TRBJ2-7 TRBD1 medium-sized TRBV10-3 TGTGCCATCAGCGAAGGACAGGGGACCTACGAGCAGTACTTC CAISEGQGTYEQYF
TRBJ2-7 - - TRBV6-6 TGTGCCAGCAGGAGCTACGAGCAGTACTTC CASRSYEQYF
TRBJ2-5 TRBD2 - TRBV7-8 TGTGCCAGCAGCTTAGCGGGAGGGATGGGAGAGACCCAGTACTTC CASSLAGGMGETQYF
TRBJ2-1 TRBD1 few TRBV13 TGTGCCAGCAGCAGGGACAGGGGGCTGAATGAGCAGTTCTTC CASSRDRGLNEQFF
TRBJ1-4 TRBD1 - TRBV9 TGTGCCAGCAGCGTAGCTGGAGGCAGGGGGGAAAAACTGTTTTTT CASSVAGGRGEKLFF
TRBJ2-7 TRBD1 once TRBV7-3 TGTGCCAGCAGCCTAAGCAGACAGGGTAAATACGAGCAGTACTTC CASSLSRQGKYEQYF
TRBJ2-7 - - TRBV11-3 TGTGCCAGCAGCTTACTCGGCAGGGCCCACGAGCAGTACTTC CASSLLGRAHEQYF
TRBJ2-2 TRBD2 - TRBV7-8 TGTGCCAGCAGCTTAGTAGGAGATCCGGGACTAGCAAGCACCGGGGAGCTGTTTTTT CASSLVGDPGLASTGELFF
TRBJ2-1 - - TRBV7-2 TGTGCCAGCAGCTTAGGGCTAGGGGGATACAATGAGCAGTTCTTC CASSLGLGGYNEQFF
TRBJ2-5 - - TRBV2 TGTGCCAGCAGTACCGGGACATGGCGGGCCCAGTACTTC CASSTGTWRAQYF
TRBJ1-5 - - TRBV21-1 TGTGCCAGCAGCCCACCTGACAGGGTCAATCAGCCCCAGCATTTT CASSPPDRVNQPQHF
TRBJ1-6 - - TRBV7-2 TGTGCCAGCAGCTTTTCCGGGACTAATAATTCCCCCCTCCACTTT CASSFSGTNNSPLHF
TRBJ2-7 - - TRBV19 TGTGCCAGTACCCCTAGCGAGGGCCCTTACGAGCAGTACTTC CASTPSEGPYEQYF
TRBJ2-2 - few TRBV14 TGTGCCAGCAGCCTCACGAGACAGGGAGGCACCGGGGAGCTGTTTTTT CASSLTRQGGTGELFF
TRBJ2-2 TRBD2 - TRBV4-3 TGCGCCAGCAGCCAGAAGACTAGCGGGGCCGGGGAGCTGTTTTTT CASSQKTSGAGELFF
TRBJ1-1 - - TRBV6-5 TGTGCCAGCAGTTTCAGGGGAAACACTGAAGCTTTCTTT CASSFRGNTEAFF
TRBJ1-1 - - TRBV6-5 TGTGCCAGCCGCTATAGCAGCGGGGCCCCTGAAGCTTTCTTT CASRYSSGAPEAFF